The 17 T cell receptor beta chains listed next were all sequenced from one sample in a study of blood T cell repertoires in COVID-19. Generated by immunoSEQ multiplex PCR, the TCRdb table keeps only in-frame clones and is missing some. The repertoire holds around 370,000 clones, around 86% seen once, with about 6.3% in the top ten. The sample was peripheral blood. The receptors derive from a woman aged 45-65 years with COVID-19, enrolled during active disease.

In this sample, this clone turned up a few times. The CDR3 sequence: CASSPGGAGELFF. Here the CDR3 DNA reads TGCGCCAGCAGTCCAGGGGGAGCCGGGGAGCTGTTTTTT. The gene calls are TRBV5-1 and TRBJ2-2, with 7 bases that match TRBD1. Germline V gene lookup returns CDR1 SGHRS and CDR2 YFSETQ. The length of the CDR3 is 13 residues. V trimming: 5 bases; J trimming: 6 bases; junction bases outside the gene matches: 4.

The chain joins TRBV19 to TRBJ1-5, with 9 bases lining up with TRBD1. The V gene end was trimmed by 4 bases and the J gene end by 4 bases; junction bases not matched to a gene: 5. The germline V gene encodes CDR1 LNHDA and CDR2 SQIVND (reference sequence). This CDR3 comprises 15 residues. The CDR3 nucleotides read TGTGCCAGTAGTACCGACAGGGGGTTTAATCAGCCCCAGCATTTT. It codes for CASSTDRGFNQPQHF.

V usage is TRBV29-1 and J usage is TRBJ1-3; weak D call: TRBD1 (5 bases). The V end was cut by 7 bases, the J end by 1 base, with 23 bases between. The germline gives CDR1 SQVTM, CDR2 ANQGSEA. The CDR3 extends over 17 amino acids. CDR3 DNA sequence: TGCAGCGCACAACCCAGTGGCAGGGAACTATCTGGAAACACCATATATTTT. This codes for CSAQPSGRELSGNTIYF. The full variable domain, with the rest looked up from reference TRBV29-1 and TRBJ1-3, is SAVISQKPSRDICQRGTSLTIQCQVDSQVTMMFWYRQQPGQSLTLIATANQGSEATYESGFVIDKFPISRPNLTFSTLTVSNMSPEDSSIYLCSAQPSGRELSGNTIYFGEGSWLTVV.

The rearrangement joins TRBV5-6 to TRBJ2-7; 8 bases line up with TRBD2. The V gene end was trimmed by 4 bases and the J gene end by 0 bases; junction bases not matched to a gene: 3. The CDR3 extends over 14 amino acids. Germline assignment: CDR1 SGHDT and CDR2 YYEEEE. CDR3 sequence: CASSLTSDSYEQYF. The CDR3 bases are TGTGCCAGCAGCCTGACTAGCGACTCCTACGAGCAGTACTTC.

V is TRBV9 and J is TRBJ2-3, with D possibly matching TRBD1 (5 bases). CDR3 length: 15 residues. The germline CDR1 and CDR2 sequences are SGDLS and YYNGEE. Trimming pared 1 base from V and 3 bases from J, leaving 12 bases between. The CDR3 spells CASSVQGVETDTQYF. CDR3 DNA sequence: TGTGCCAGCAGCGTACAGGGTGTTGAGACAGATACGCAGTATTTT.

The chain recombines TRBV4-3 with TRBJ1-6; D uncertain. Germline V gene data show CDR1 as LGHNA and CDR2 as YSLEER. V was pared by 1 base and J by 7 bases, with 11 bases between. The CDR3 totals 15 residues. The CDR3 region is CASSQVSSRNSPLHF. The CDR3 DNA reads TGCGCCAGCAGCCAAGTCAGTTCTAGGAATTCACCCCTCCACTTT.

This sequence joins TRBV15 and TRBJ2-1, with D possibly matching TRBD2 (7 bases). Germline values: CDR1 LNHNV, CDR2 YYDKDF (reference sequence). There are 17 residues in the CDR3. V lost 1 base and J lost 5, with 18 bases in between. CDR3 residues: CATSRGGGGTRNNEQFF. The CDR3 DNA follows: TGTGCCACCAGCAGAGGGGGGGGCGGGACGAGGAACAATGAGCAGTTCTTC. Variable domain in full (rest from reference TRBV15 and TRBJ2-1): DAMVIQNPRYQVTQFGKPVTLSCSQTLNHNVMYWYQQKSSQAPKLLFHYYDKDFNNEADTPDNFQSRRPNTSFCFLDIRSPGLGDTAMYLCATSRGGGGTRNNEQFFGPGTRLTVL.

This chain joins TRBV7-9 and TRBJ2-5; no definite D call. V was cut by 0 bases and J by 1 base, with 6 bases left in between. Germline values: CDR1 SEHNR, CDR2 FQNEAQ (reference sequence). This CDR3 contains 14 residues. Written as DNA, the CDR3 is TGTGCCAGCAGCTTAGCGGGCAGCCAAGAGACCCAGTACTTC. This sequence encodes CASSLAGSQETQYF.

V and J are TRBV30 and TRBJ2-3; TRBD2 matches 10 bases. The CDR3 extends over 15 amino acids. CDR1 and CDR2 (germline): GTSNPN, SVGIG (reference sequence). J was trimmed by 4 bases and V by 4 bases; bases with no gene match: 8. CDR3 nucleotides: TGTGCCTGGACCCTAGCGGGAGTTGCCGCAGATACGCAGTATTTT. Translated: CAWTLAGVAADTQYF.

V gene TRBV19 combines with J gene TRBJ2-5; 8 bases map to TRBD1. The junction had 10 bases not matched to a gene; V was cut back by 0 bases and J by 4 bases. This CDR3 has 17 residues. CDR1 LNHDA and CDR2 SQIVND come from the germline V gene (reference sequence). CDR3 in amino acids: CASSIDRPGGSGETQYF. DNA for the CDR3: TGTGCCAGTAGTATAGATCGGCCAGGGGGCTCGGGAGAGACCCAGTACTTC.

The CDR3 DNA follows: TGCGCCAGCAGCTTGGCGGGGGAGAGGAACACCGGGGAGCTGTTTTTT. Protein sequence: CASSLAGERNTGELFF. The chain combines TRBV5-1 with TRBJ2-2; D might be TRBD2 (6 bases). The CDR3 has 16 amino acids. V was trimmed by 0 bases and J by 1 base, leaving 10 bases between them. Germline lookup yields CDR1 SGHRS and CDR2 YFSETQ.

The chain is built from TRBV7-9 and TRBJ2-7; 7 nucleotides agree with TRBD1. V was pared by 4 bases and J by 2 bases, with 14 bases of the junction left unmatched. The germline CDR1 and CDR2 sequences are SEHNR and FQNEAQ (reference sequence). The length of the CDR3 is 17 residues. This CDR3 is CASSSPKDRATTYEQYF. DNA of the CDR3: TGTGCCAGCAGCTCACCTAAAGACAGGGCGACCACCTACGAGCAGTACTTC.

This chain links TRBV6-5 with TRBJ1-4; TRBD1 matches at 7 bases. In germline, CDR1 is MNHEY, CDR2 SVGAGI. This CDR3 is built from 13 residues. The V and J ends lost 8 bases and 7 bases, in that order; junction bases with no gene match: 7. The CDR3 coding sequence is TGTGCCAGCCGTACGGCAGGGGGTGAAAAACTGTTTTTT. Translation gives CASRTAGGEKLFF.

V usage is TRBV25-1 and J usage is TRBJ2-3; 9 positions match TRBD2. The CDR3 runs to 16 residues. J lost 5 bases, V lost 1 base, and 7 bases had no gene match. Germline V gene lookup returns CDR1 MGHDK and CDR2 SYGVNS. This chain's CDR3 is CASSEFRREGQDTQYF. The DNA of the CDR3 is TGTGCCAGCAGTGAATTCCGGCGGGAGGGCCAAGATACGCAGTATTTT. Full variable domain (outside the CDR3, taken from reference TRBV25-1 and TRBJ2-3): EADIYQTPRYLVIGTGKKITLECSQTMGHDKMYWYQQDPGMELHLIHYSYGVNSTEKGDLSSESTVSRIRTEHFPLTLESARPSHTSQYLCASSEFRREGQDTQYFGPGTRLTVL.

The chain couples TRBV3-1 (or the pseudogene TRBV3-2) to TRBJ2-7; TRBD2 agrees at 11 bases. This CDR3 is 18 amino acids long. In germline, CDR1 is LGHDT, CDR2 YNNKEL (reference sequence). The V segment lost 4 bases and the J segment 2 bases; nucleotides outside the gene matches: 13. The CDR3 DNA reads TGTGCCAGCAGCCGACTAGCGGGGAGAGGAGTCAGGGCCTACGAGCAGTACTTC. Amino acids: CASSRLAGRGVRAYEQYF.

Only one count was recorded for this clone. The chain links TRBV9 to TRBJ2-7, with D possibly being TRBD1 (5 bases). The CDR3 has 16 residues. Trimming shortened V by 4 bases and J by 5 bases, and 22 bases separated the two germline ends. Per the germline V gene, CDR1 is SGDLS and CDR2 is YYNGEE. The CDR3 DNA follows: TGTGCCAGCAGCCCTCAACCCGGACAAGCCGGCCACGAGCAGTACTTC. Translation gives CASSPQPGQAGHEQYF.

The chain couples TRBV30 to TRBJ1-6; 7 bases are shared with TRBD1. CDR3 length: 17 residues. Per germline, CDR1 GTSNPN and CDR2 SVGIG (reference sequence). Trimming removed 1 base from V and 7 bases from J; junction bases left unmatched: 13. CDR3 residues: CAWSAPGQWTGNSPLHF. As DNA, the CDR3 is TGTGCCTGGAGTGCTCCGGGACAGTGGACGGGGAATTCACCCCTCCACTTT.